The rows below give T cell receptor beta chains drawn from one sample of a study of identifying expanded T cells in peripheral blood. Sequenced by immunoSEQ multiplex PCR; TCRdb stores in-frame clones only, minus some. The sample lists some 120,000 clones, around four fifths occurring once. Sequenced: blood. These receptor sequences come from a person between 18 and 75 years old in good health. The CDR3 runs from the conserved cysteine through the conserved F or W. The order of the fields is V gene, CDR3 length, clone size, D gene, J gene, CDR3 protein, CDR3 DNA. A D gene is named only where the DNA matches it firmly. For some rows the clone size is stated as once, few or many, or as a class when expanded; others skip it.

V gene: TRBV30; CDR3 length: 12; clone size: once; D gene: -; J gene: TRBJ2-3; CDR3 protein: CAWSVEPGTQYF; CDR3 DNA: TGTGCCTGGAGTGTAGAGCCGGGTACGCAGTATTTT
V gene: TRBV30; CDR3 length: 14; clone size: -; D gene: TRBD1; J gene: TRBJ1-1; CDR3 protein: CACRAGGMNTEAFF; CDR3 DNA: TGTGCCTGTCGGGCAGGGGGGATGAACACTGAAGCTTTCTTT
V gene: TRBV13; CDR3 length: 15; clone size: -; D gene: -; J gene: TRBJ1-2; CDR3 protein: CASSLGQHINYGYTF; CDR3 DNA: TGTGCCAGCAGCTTAGGTCAGCATATTAACTATGGCTACACCTTC
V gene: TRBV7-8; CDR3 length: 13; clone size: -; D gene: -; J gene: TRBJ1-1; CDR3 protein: CASSFDRVAEAFF; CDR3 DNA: TGTGCCAGCAGCTTCGACAGAGTGGCTGAAGCTTTCTTT
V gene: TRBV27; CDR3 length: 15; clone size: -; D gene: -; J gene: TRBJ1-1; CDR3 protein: CASSSARLGNTEAFF; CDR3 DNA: TGTGCCAGCAGTTCCGCCCGACTGGGGAACACTGAAGCTTTCTTT
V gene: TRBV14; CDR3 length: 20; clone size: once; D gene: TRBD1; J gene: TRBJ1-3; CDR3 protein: CASSQGGTGGLARAGNTIYF; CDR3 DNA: TGTGCCAGCAGCCAAGGAGGCACAGGGGGCTTGGCCAGAGCTGGAAACACCATATATTTT
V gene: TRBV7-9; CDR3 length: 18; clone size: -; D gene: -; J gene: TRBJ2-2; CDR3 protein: CASSRIPRGPSEAGELFF; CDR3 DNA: TGTGCCAGCAGCCGGATACCTCGGGGACCATCGGAAGCCGGGGAGCTGTTTTTT
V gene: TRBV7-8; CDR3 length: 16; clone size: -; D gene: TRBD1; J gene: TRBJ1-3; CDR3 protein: CASSDTTTGAGNTIYF; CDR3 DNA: TGTGCCAGCAGCGACACCACAACAGGGGCAGGAAACACCATATATTTT
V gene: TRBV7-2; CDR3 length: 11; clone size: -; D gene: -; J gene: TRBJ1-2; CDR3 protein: CASSQYHRYTF; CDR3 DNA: TGTGCCAGCAGCCAATATCATCGCTACACCTTC
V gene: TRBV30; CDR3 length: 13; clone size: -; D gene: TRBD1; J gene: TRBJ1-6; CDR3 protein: CAWDGTGDSPLHF; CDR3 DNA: TGTGCCTGGGACGGGACAGGGGATTCACCCCTCCACTTT
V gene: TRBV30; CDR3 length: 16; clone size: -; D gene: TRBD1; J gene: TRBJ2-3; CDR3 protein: CAWSVGTVSSTDTQYF; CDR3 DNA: TGTGCCTGGAGTGTCGGGACAGTTTCTAGCACAGATACGCAGTATTTT
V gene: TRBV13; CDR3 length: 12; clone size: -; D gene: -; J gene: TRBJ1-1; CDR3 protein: CASSLGSTEAFF; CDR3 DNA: TGTGCCAGCAGCTTGGGTTCCACTGAAGCTTTCTTT
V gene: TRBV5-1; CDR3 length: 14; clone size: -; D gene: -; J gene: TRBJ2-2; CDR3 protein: CASSLTATTGELFF; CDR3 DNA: TGCGCCAGCAGCCTGACTGCTACCACCGGGGAGCTGTTTTTT
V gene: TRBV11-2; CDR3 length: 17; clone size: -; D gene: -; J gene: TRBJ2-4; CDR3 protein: CASSLGFGILAKNIQYF; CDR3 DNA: TGTGCCAGCAGCTTAGGGTTTGGGATTCTAGCCAAAAACATTCAGTACTTC
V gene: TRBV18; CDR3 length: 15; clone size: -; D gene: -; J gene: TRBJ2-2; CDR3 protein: CASSPGGAPTGELFF; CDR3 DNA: TGTGCCAGCTCACCGGGGGGGGCTCCCACCGGGGAGCTGTTTTTT
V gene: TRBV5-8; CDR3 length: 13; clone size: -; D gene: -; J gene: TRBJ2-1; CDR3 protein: CASSPYDWDEQFF; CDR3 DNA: TGTGCCAGCAGCCCCTATGATTGGGATGAGCAGTTCTTC
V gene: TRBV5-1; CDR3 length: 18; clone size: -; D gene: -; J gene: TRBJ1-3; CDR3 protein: CASSKRAGGTTSGNTIYF; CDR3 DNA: TGCGCCAGCAGCAAGAGAGCGGGGGGTACGACCTCTGGAAACACCATATATTTT
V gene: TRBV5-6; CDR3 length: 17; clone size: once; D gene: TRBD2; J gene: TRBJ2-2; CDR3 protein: CASSLRTSGENTGELFF; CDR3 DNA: TGTGCCAGCAGCTTGCGTACTAGCGGGGAGAACACCGGGGAGCTGTTTTTT
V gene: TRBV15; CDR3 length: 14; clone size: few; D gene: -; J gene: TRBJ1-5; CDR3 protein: CATSRAISNQPQHF; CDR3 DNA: TGTGCCACCAGCAGAGCCATCTCCAATCAGCCCCAGCATTTT
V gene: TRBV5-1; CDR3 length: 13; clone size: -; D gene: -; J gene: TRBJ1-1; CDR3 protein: CASTRGQNTEAFF; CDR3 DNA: TGCGCCAGCACCCGTGGGCAGAACACTGAAGCTTTCTTT
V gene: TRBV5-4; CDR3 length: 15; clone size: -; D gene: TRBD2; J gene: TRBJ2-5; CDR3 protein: CASSLGGGAGETQYF; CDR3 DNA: TGTGCCAGCAGCTTGGGCGGGGGGGCCGGAGAGACCCAGTACTTC
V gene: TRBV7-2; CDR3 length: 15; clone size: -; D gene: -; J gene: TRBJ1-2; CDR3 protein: CASTELDAGPYGYTF; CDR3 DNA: TGTGCCAGCACCGAATTAGACGCCGGGCCCTATGGCTACACCTTC
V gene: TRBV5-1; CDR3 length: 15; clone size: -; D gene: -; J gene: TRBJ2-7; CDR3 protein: CASSLSVGATYEQYF; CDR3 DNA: TGCGCCAGCAGCTTGTCTGTCGGGGCTACCTACGAGCAGTACTTC
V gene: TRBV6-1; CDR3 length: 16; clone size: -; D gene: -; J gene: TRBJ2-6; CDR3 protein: CASSGGGGSGANVLTF; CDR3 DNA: TGTGCCAGCAGTGGGGGTGGAGGCTCTGGGGCCAACGTCCTGACTTTC
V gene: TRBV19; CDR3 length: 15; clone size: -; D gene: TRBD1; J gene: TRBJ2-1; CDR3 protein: CASSTPGQGKDEQFF; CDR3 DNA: TGTGCCAGTAGTACGCCGGGACAGGGTAAGGATGAGCAGTTCTTC
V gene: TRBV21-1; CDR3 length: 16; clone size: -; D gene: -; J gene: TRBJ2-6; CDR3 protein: CASSKGGEAGANVLTF; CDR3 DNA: TGTGCCAGCAGCAAAGGGGGAGAGGCTGGGGCCAACGTCCTGACTTTC
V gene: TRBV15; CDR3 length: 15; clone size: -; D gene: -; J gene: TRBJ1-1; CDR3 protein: CATSRDGHLNTEAFF; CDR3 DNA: TGTGCCACCAGCAGGGACGGACACTTGAACACTGAAGCTTTCTTT
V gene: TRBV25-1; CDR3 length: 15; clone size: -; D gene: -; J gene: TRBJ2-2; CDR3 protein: CASSEAMGGAGELFF; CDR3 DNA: TGTGCCAGCAGTGAAGCGATGGGTGGAGCCGGGGAGCTGTTTTTT
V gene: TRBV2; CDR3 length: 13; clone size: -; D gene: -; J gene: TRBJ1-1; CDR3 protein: CASNEGLSRGTFF; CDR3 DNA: TGTGCCAGCAATGAGGGTCTCTCGAGGGGAACTTTCTTT